The clone carrying this T cell receptor (beta chain) was seen more than once but under ten times. Its antigen is currently unknown. This sample was included in a study of beta chain features in type 1 diabetes. Study results and caveats: Across all four CD4+ subsets, people with type 1 diabetes showed modestly shorter TCRB CDR3s.

The CDR3 extends over 17 amino acids. J was trimmed by 1 base and V by 3 bases; bases with no gene match: 10. Germline assignment: CDR1 PRHDT and CDR2 FYEKMQ (reference sequence). The authors reverse transcribed all of the isolated RNA, so sequencing captured expressed TCRB transcripts. There were about 3.6 million reads on average in the naive, central memory and regulatory T cell samples. Data came from immunoSEQ multiplex PCR; TCRdb stores just in-frame clones and leaves some out. The sample has around 300,000 clones, about 8% seen once. Sequenced input: central memory CD4+ T cells from blood. The rearrangement links TRBV13 to TRBJ2-7; TRBD1 agrees at 9 bases. This receptor was obtained from a woman aged 18-35 years in good health. The CDR3: CASSFRGKTGGSYEQYF. In nucleotides, the CDR3 is TGTGCCAGCAGCTTTCGGGGGAAGACAGGGGGATCCTACGAGCAGTACTTC.